This T cell receptor (beta chain) was documented in a study of T cell responses to AZD1222 COVID-19 vaccine. Whole-study context: The analysis combined second doses at about 4 or about 12 weeks. Whole-study findings and limits: Spike-specific TCR breadth and depth went up after people got two AZD1222 doses. Distributed over spike, vaccine-associated CD4 TCRs predominated at 160-218 and 743-854. Samples come after the peak T cell response, not at day 14.

V lost 0 bases and J 3 bases, leaving 8 bases between the germline ends. The CDR3 covers 13 residues. In germline, CDR1 is SQVTM, CDR2 ANQGSEA. Some clones are missing from TCRdb's copy, which holds only in-frame ones; the method was immunoSEQ multiplex PCR. The top ten hold around 5% of the sample, which has about 120,000 clones, around 89% seen once. Of note for this clone: The antigen remains undetermined.

The sample was peripheral blood, taken on day 0 of AZD1222 vaccination. The rearrangement links TRBV29-1 to TRBJ1-2, with D unclear. The sequence came from an adult in good health. CDR3 DNA: TGCAGCGTTGAAGATGGGTGGGACTATGGCTACACCTTC. Amino acid sequence: CSVEDGWDYGYTF. The full variable domain, its missing parts supplied by reference TRBV29-1 and TRBJ1-2, is SAVISQKPSRDICQRGTSLTIQCQVDSQVTMMFWYRQQPGQSLTLIATANQGSEATYESGFVIDKFPISRPNLTFSTLTVSNMSPEDSSIYLCSVEDGWDYGYTFGSGTRLTVV.